The next 23 T cell receptor beta chains were all read from a single sample in a study of blood T cells in healthy people across ages. Sample-barcoded 5' priming and a J-beta primer mix drove a second PCR of roughly 6 to 12 cycles. Via MiXCR, TCRdb re-called the 5' RACE reads, giving one row per CDR3 protein. Altogether about a million distinct CDR3 sequences are present, around 48% being singletons, with the ten largest covering roughly 13%. The sample comprised blood. The receptors come from a man aged 30-40 years in good health.

The rearrangement links TRBV2 to TRBJ2-3, with D tentatively TRBD2 (6 bases). Trimming took 4 bases from V and 0 from J, leaving 11 bases between them. Looked up from germline, CDR1 is SNHLY and CDR2 is FYNNEI. The CDR3 spans 15 residues. CDR3 bases: TGTGCCAGCAGTGGAGCGGGTCATAGCACAGATACGCAGTATTTT. It specifies CASSGAGHSTDTQYF.

This clonotype appeared a few times. V gene TRBV14 combines with J gene TRBJ2-1; D not resolved. Germline assignment: CDR1 SGHDN and CDR2 FVKESK. The CDR3 is 14 amino acids. V was cut by 1 base and J by 4 bases, with 8 bases left in between. The DNA for the CDR3 is TGTGCCAGCAGCCAAGTGAGGCTTTACAATGAGCAGTTCTTC. Residues: CASSQVRLYNEQFF.

The V call is TRBV4-1, the J call TRBJ1-6; D unclear. V was shortened by 3 bases and J by 3 bases, with 12 bases between the two germline ends. CDR1 is MGHRA, CDR2 YSYEKL, per germline. The CDR3 sequence is 16 residues long. The CDR3 sequence is CASSQPTELYNSPLHF. CDR3 in DNA: TGCGCCAGCAGCCAGCCCACAGAGCTCTATAATTCACCCCTCCACTTT.

This clonotype has only a few counts. The chain combines TRBV2 with TRBJ1-2; 7 bases are a match to TRBD1. From germline, CDR1 is SNHLY and CDR2 FYNNEI. This CDR3 contains 13 residues. Germline trimming cut 6 bases from V and 6 bases from J; bases unmatched to any gene: 7. The CDR3 sequence is CASRATGDDGYTF. The DNA of the CDR3 is TGTGCCAGCAGGGCTACAGGGGACGATGGCTACACCTTC.

The rearrangement uses TRBV13 and TRBJ2-2; 8 positions match TRBD2. The CDR3 extends over 17 amino acids. CDR1 and CDR2 from the germline V gene are PRHDT and FYEKMQ (reference sequence). The V segment lost 4 bases and the J segment 3 bases; nucleotides outside the gene matches: 10. CDR3 protein: CASSYSGTRGYTGELFF. The CDR3, as DNA: TGTGCCAGCAGCTACTCCGGGACTAGAGGATACACCGGGGAGCTGTTTTTT.

The chain links TRBV3-1 to TRBJ2-7; D could derive from TRBD1 or TRBD2 (5 bases each). The CDR3 runs 16 residues. In germline, CDR1 is LGHDT, CDR2 YNNKEL (reference sequence). Trimming left V 4 bases short and J 2 bases short, with 18 bases between. CDR3: CASSPRDVLSPYEQYF. The CDR3 DNA sequence: TGTGCCAGCAGCCCCCGGGACGTACTTAGCCCCTACGAGCAGTACTTC.

A word on this clonotype: Germline is not matched at one junction end, which may reflect a read error. The chain employs TRBV29-1 and TRBJ2-1, with a weak D call TRBD1 (5 bases). Per germline, CDR1 SQVTM and CDR2 ANQGSEA. The CDR3 loop spans 13 amino acids. CDR3 in amino acids: CSVVIQGYNKQFF. The DNA for the CDR3 is TGCAGCGTCGTGATCCAGGGCTACAATAAGCAGTTCTTC.

V gene TRBV4-2 combines with J gene TRBJ2-1, with 8 bases aligning to TRBD2. The CDR3 is 17 residues long. CDR1 and CDR2 from the germline V gene are LGHNA and YNFKEQ. Trimming at V came to 2 bases and at J to 0 bases, leaving 6 bases not matched to a gene. The CDR3 loop is CASSQSGGLSSYNEQFF. Here the CDR3 DNA reads TGTGCCAGCAGCCAAAGCGGGGGACTTAGCTCCTACAATGAGCAGTTCTTC.

This clonotype appeared many times. This chain uses TRBV30 with TRBJ2-1; perhaps D is TRBD1 or TRBD2 (5 bases each). CDR3 length: 13 residues. V gave up 7 bases and J gave up 8 bases, with 18 bases separating them. The V gene's germline CDR1 is GTSNPN and CDR2 SVGIG (reference sequence). The CDR3 DNA reads TGTGCCTCAAAGGGGCAGGGAGATCATGAGCAGTTCTTC. It is translated as CASKGQGDHEQFF.

The chain links TRBV30 to TRBJ1-2, with D perhaps TRBD1 (6 bases). The CDR3 has 11 amino acids. Trimming stripped 8 bases from V and 3 bases from J, with 10 bases between. CDR1 and CDR2 from the germline V gene are GTSNPN and SVGIG (reference sequence). CDR3 amino acids: CAREGDYGYTF. CDR3 nucleotides: TGTGCCAGGGAGGGGGACTATGGCTACACCTTC.

This clonotype has a count of ten or more. The chain combines TRBV5-1 with TRBJ1-6; TRBD1 aligns across 7 bases. Per germline, CDR1 SGHRS and CDR2 YFSETQ. This CDR3 has 15 residues. The ends lost 0 bases at V and 3 bases at J; junction bases unmatched: 0. CDR3 amino acids: CASSLAGGYNSPLHF. CDR3 nucleotides: TGCGCCAGCAGCTTGGCAGGGGGCTATAATTCACCCCTCCACTTT.

This clonotype was observed a handful of times. This chain links TRBV4-1 with TRBJ2-1, with a weak D call TRBD1 (6 bases). The V end lost 0 bases, the J end lost 8 bases, and 14 bases lay between the germline ends. This CDR3 comprises 15 residues. Germline V gives CDR1 MGHRA, CDR2 YSYEKL. DNA for the CDR3: TGCGCCAGCAGCCAAGACACTTCAGGGGTCGATGAGCAGTTCTTC. Amino acid sequence: CASSQDTSGVDEQFF.

This clonotype has just a few counts. This CDR3 is CASSLPLRRGQETQYF. The CDR3 bases are TGTGCCAGCAGCTTGCCCCTGAGGAGGGGACAAGAGACCCAGTACTTC. V is TRBV5-6 and J is TRBJ2-5; tentatively, D is TRBD2 (6 bases). The V gene lost 1 base and the J gene lost 2 bases, with 15 bases spanning the gap. Germline assignment: CDR1 SGHDT and CDR2 YYEEEE. The CDR3 sequence is 16 residues long.

The chain couples TRBV15 to TRBJ1-1; a possible D gene is TRBD1 (6 bases). This CDR3 has 16 amino acids. V lost 8 bases to trimming and J lost 5 bases, with 24 bases between them. Germline lookup yields CDR1 LNHNV and CDR2 YYDKDF (reference sequence). DNA of the CDR3: TGTGCCACCGCTGCAGAACCCGGGGGGCGAGTTACTGAAGCTTTCTTT. This sequence encodes CATAAEPGGRVTEAFF.

This chain connects TRBV7-9 to TRBJ2-3; tentative D call: TRBD2 (6 bases). The CDR3 is made up of 14 amino acids. V was pared by 5 bases and J by 8 bases, with 17 bases between. Germline CDR1 SEHNR, CDR2 FQNEAQ (reference sequence). The CDR3 protein is CASSPRDLTGTQYF. As DNA, the CDR3 is TGTGCCAGCAGCCCCCGGGACTTAACGGGTACGCAGTATTTT. The full variable domain, with the rest looked up from reference TRBV7-9 and TRBJ2-3, is DTGVSQNPRHKITKRGQNVTFRCDPISEHNRLYWYRQTLGQGPEFLTYFQNEAQLEKSRLLSDRFSAERPKGSFSTLEIQRTEQGDSAMYLCASSPRDLTGTQYFGPGTRLTVL.

The genes are TRBV28 and TRBJ2-5; TRBD1 matches 10 bases. Germline trimming cut 2 bases from V and 11 bases from J; bases unmatched to any gene: 8. Germline CDR1 and CDR2: MDHEN and SYDVKM. The CDR3 is made up of 14 amino acids. The CDR3 region is CASSLRDRGNEQYF. The CDR3 DNA follows: TGTGCCAGCAGTTTAAGGGACAGGGGCAATGAGCAGTACTTC.

V is TRBV6-1 and J is TRBJ2-1, with a possible D match to TRBD2 (6 bases). The germline V gene has CDR1 MNHNS and CDR2 SASEGT. Trimming took off 3 bases at V and 4 bases at J, with 16 bases between the two ends. CDR3 length: 16 amino acids. This CDR3 reads CASSDHPGATYNEQFF. The CDR3 nucleotides read TGTGCCAGCAGTGACCACCCGGGAGCCACATACAATGAGCAGTTCTTC.

V usage is TRBV28 and J usage is TRBJ2-7; 7 nucleotides line up with TRBD1. Germline-derived CDR1 and CDR2 are MDHEN and SYDVKM. The CDR3 totals 14 residues. V was clipped by 6 bases and J by 2 bases; unmatched bases: 7. The CDR3 here is CASRTGTVTYEQYF. DNA for the CDR3: TGTGCCAGCAGAACCGGGACAGTCACCTACGAGCAGTACTTC.

There are a few counts of this clonotype. The chain uses TRBV29-1 and TRBJ2-3, with unresolved D. CDR1 and CDR2 (germline): SQVTM, ANQGSEA. Trimming removed 3 bases from V and 0 bases from J, with 4 bases in between. The CDR3 runs 12 residues. The CDR3 loop reads CSVDRSTDTQYF. In DNA form, the CDR3 reads TGCAGCGTTGACAGAAGCACAGATACGCAGTATTTT.

V gene TRBV6-5 combines with J gene TRBJ2-7; D gene unclear. From germline, CDR1 is MNHEY and CDR2 SVGAGI. V shed 5 bases and J shed 0 bases, with 8 bases lying between them. The CDR3 consists of 13 residues. CDR3 residues: CASSHGPSYEQYF. The CDR3 DNA is TGTGCCAGCAGTCACGGACCCTCCTACGAGCAGTACTTC.

V is TRBV10-3 and J is TRBJ2-3, with 9 nucleotides matching TRBD1. J lost 2 bases, V lost 6 bases, and 6 bases had no gene match. The germline V gene encodes CDR1 ENHRY and CDR2 SYGVKD. The CDR3 length is 15 residues. CDR3 protein: CAIRLQGAPTDTQYF. CDR3 coding DNA: TGTGCCATCAGATTACAGGGGGCGCCCACAGATACGCAGTATTTT.

The chain carries TRBV7-2 and TRBJ2-6; D is possibly TRBD1 or TRBD2 (5 bases each). V was cut by 0 bases and J by 4 bases, with 10 bases left in between. The CDR3 extends over 16 amino acids. Germline V CDR1 and CDR2: SGHTA, FQGNSA. DNA for the CDR3: TGTGCCAGCAGCTTAGCTCCGGGGCGCGGGGCCAACGTCCTGACTTTC. Translating it yields CASSLAPGRGANVLTF.

The V gene is TRBV27, the J gene TRBJ2-7; no definite D call. This CDR3 is built from 14 residues. CDR1 and CDR2 from the germline V gene are MNHEY and SMNVEV (reference sequence). The V end was cut by 4 bases, the J end by 2 bases, with 12 bases between. The CDR3 DNA follows: TGTGCCAGCAGTTCGGCTTTGGGCGCCTACGAGCAGTACTTC. Translating gives CASSSALGAYEQYF.